This T cell receptor beta chain came from a study of regulatory T cells in long-lasting Graves disease. TCR beta libraries were built with iRepertoire HTBI primers and Arm-PCR of CDR3 regions. TCRdb recomputed calls from the multiplex PCR reads with MiXCR, one row per CDR3 protein. This table has fewer than 400,000 distinct CDR3 sequences, roughly 20% appearing once. This clonotype was seen at least ten times. V shed 6 bases, J shed 4 bases, and the junction held 9 bases outside the gene matches. The CDR3 extends over 15 amino acids. CDR1 is SNHLY and CDR2 is FYNNEI in the germline V gene. The sample's time point: persistent/refractory GD, antithyroid drugs over 5 years with positive TRAb. The TCR library used RNA extracted from PBMCs.

The sequencing here drew on peripheral blood mononuclear cells (PBMCs), taken when the disease was refractory, from a patient treated with antithyroid drugs. The chain employs TRBV2 and TRBJ1-5; 7 bases are shared with TRBD1. The clonotype comes from a female donor with Graves disease. CDR3 protein: CASRQQGRRNQPQHF. The CDR3 nucleotides are TGTGCCAGCAGACAACAGGGGAGGCGGAATCAGCCCCAGCATTTT. The full variable domain, in which reference TRBV2 and TRBJ1-5 provide the parts outside the CDR3, is EPEVTQTPSHQVTQMGQEVILRCVPISNHLYFYWYRQILGQKVEFLVSFYNNEISEKSEIFDDQFSVERPDGSNFTLKIRSTKLEDSAMYFCASRQQGRRNQPQHFGDGTRLSIL.